Below are 16 T cell receptor beta chains sequenced from a single sample in a study of Ad26.COV2.S vaccination and SARS-CoV-2 variants. The sample's treatment: 15 to 20 received Ad26.COV2.S at low or high dose, single or two shots; about 5 received placebo; per-sample allocation not given. Repertoires come from day 63 after the first vaccine or placebo injection. Profiled with immunoSEQ multiplex PCR; TCRdb holds only in-frame clones, not every one. This sample has some 270,000 clones, with around nine tenths found just once. Sequencing was performed on peripheral blood, taken in a trial of Ad26.COV2.S vaccine versus placebo. Every receptor here comes from a person between 18 and 59 years old who received the Ad26.COV2.S COVID-19 vaccine or a placebo.

This clone was recorded only once. The chain carries TRBV7-2 and TRBJ2-6; D is unclear. This CDR3 contains 18 residues. Trimming stripped 1 base from V and 1 base from J, with 14 bases between. The germline gives CDR1 SGHTA, CDR2 FQGNSA. DNA of the CDR3: TGTGCCAGCAGCTTAGGATGGACCTCTAGGTCTGGGGCCAACGTCCTGACTTTC. It codes for CASSLGWTSRSGANVLTF.

This clone has a handful of counts. V is TRBV30 and J is TRBJ1-1, with 10 bases that match TRBD1. V was clipped by 3 bases and J by 1 base; unmatched bases: 2. This CDR3 comprises 14 residues. In germline, CDR1 is GTSNPN, CDR2 SVGIG (reference sequence). The CDR3 sequence: CAWSRDRGNTEAFF. The CDR3 DNA is TGTGCCTGGAGCCGGGACAGGGGGAACACTGAAGCTTTCTTT.

The V and J genes are TRBV7-8 and TRBJ1-1, with D tentatively TRBD1 (6 bases). The germline V gene has CDR1 SGHVS and CDR2 FQNEAQ. The CDR3 is made up of 11 amino acids. The V end lost 7 bases, the J end lost 6 bases, and 9 bases lay between the germline ends. This CDR3 reads CASIEGAEAFF. CDR3 sequence (DNA): TGTGCCAGCATCGAGGGGGCTGAAGCTTTCTTT.

CDR3 nucleotide sequence: TGTGCCAGCAGCTACACGACAGTAATGAACACTGAAGCTTTCTTT. It translates to CASSYTTVMNTEAFF. The chain couples TRBV5-5 to TRBJ1-1; a weak D match, TRBD1 (5 bases). From germline, CDR1 is SGHKS and CDR2 YYEKEE (reference sequence). Trimming took off 3 bases at V and 0 bases at J, with 12 bases between the two ends. The CDR3 covers 15 residues.

V and J are TRBV13 and TRBJ1-1, with 11 bases aligning to TRBD1. CDR1 and CDR2 from the germline V gene are PRHDT and FYEKMQ (reference sequence). V gave up 5 bases and J gave up 7 bases; unmatched junction bases: 6. There are 14 residues in the CDR3. CDR3 bases: TGTGCCAGCAGCCGTGGACAGGGGGCGTTTGAAGCTTTCTTT. Residues: CASSRGQGAFEAFF.

V gene TRBV7-9 combines with J gene TRBJ2-1, with D possibly called TRBD1 or TRBD2 (5 bases each). V was pared by 2 bases and J by 0 bases, with 20 bases between. This CDR3 has 19 amino acids. The germline CDR1 and CDR2 sequences are SEHNR and FQNEAQ (reference sequence). DNA for the CDR3: TGTGCCAGCAGCTTACCCACGAGGGGTTACAGCGGCTCCTACAATGAGCAGTTCTTC. It translates to CASSLPTRGYSGSYNEQFF.

The chain is built from TRBV11-2 and TRBJ1-5; D is unresolved. The CDR3 totals 14 residues. The germline V gene has CDR1 SGHAT and CDR2 FQNNGV. The ends were cut back, 1 base at V and 7 bases at J, with 11 bases in the middle. The CDR3 is CASSLVLGGQPQHF. CDR3 sequence (DNA): TGTGCCAGCAGCTTAGTTCTGGGCGGCCAGCCCCAGCATTTT.

The DNA for the CDR3 is TGTGCCAGCAGCTTAGCCCTATATAGTCACGAGCAGTACGTC. This translates into CASSLALYSHEQYV. The J gene is TRBJ2-7, the V gene TRBV11-2; no reliable D call. This CDR3 has 14 amino acids. Germline V gene data show CDR1 as SGHAT and CDR2 as FQNNGV. V dropped 1 base and J dropped 5 bases, with 12 bases sitting between them.

This clone appeared once. J is TRBJ2-4 and V is TRBV6-2 or TRBV6-3, with D possibly TRBD2 on 6 matching bases. The CDR3 sequence is 15 residues long. With 2 bases removed from V and 3 bases from J, the gap between germline ends came to 11 bases. CDR1 is MNHEY and CDR2 is SVGEGT in the germline V gene. CDR3 region: CASSYEGGGKNIQYF. The CDR3, as DNA: TGTGCCAGCAGTTACGAGGGAGGTGGCAAAAACATTCAGTACTTC.

The V and J genes are TRBV6-5 and TRBJ2-3; 10 nucleotides align to TRBD2. The germline CDR1 and CDR2 sequences are MNHEY and SVGAGI. This CDR3 has 15 amino acids. With 6 bases clipped from V and 1 base from J, the junction kept 4 bases outside the gene matches. The DNA of the CDR3 is TGTGCCAGCAGCCGGACTAGCGGAGGCACAGATACGCAGTATTTT. Encoded protein: CASSRTSGGTDTQYF.

The V call is TRBV5-4, the J call TRBJ1-1; D is possibly TRBD1 (5 bases). The germline gives CDR1 SGHNT, CDR2 YYREEE (reference sequence). The CDR3 sequence is 13 residues long. Trimming took 0 bases from V and 6 from J, leaving 9 bases between them. CDR3 DNA sequence: TGTGCCAGCAGCTTGGCCGGGGGGGCTGAAGCTTTCTTT. Translating gives CASSLAGGAEAFF.

This chain connects TRBV18 to TRBJ2-1; D remains unclear. The CDR3 length is 16 residues. V was shortened by 2 bases and J by 4 bases, with 15 bases between the two germline ends. Germline CDR1 is KGHSH and CDR2 is LQKENI. The CDR3 reads CASSPERFDLYNEQFF. The CDR3, as DNA: TGTGCCAGCTCACCAGAGCGATTTGACCTTTACAATGAGCAGTTCTTC.

V and J are TRBV18 and TRBJ1-3; 7 positions agree with TRBD1. Trimming took 3 bases from V and 4 from J; bases not matched to a gene: 3. Germline-derived CDR1 and CDR2 are KGHSH and LQKENI. The CDR3 runs to 14 residues. In DNA, the CDR3 is TGTGCCAGCTCACCCGGGACAGTAGGAAACACCATATATTTT. Translating it yields CASSPGTVGNTIYF.

This chain uses TRBV3-1 (or the pseudogene TRBV3-2) with TRBJ2-7; D unclear. CDR3 size: 14 residues. The V gene lost 1 base and the J gene lost 0 bases, with 7 bases spanning the gap. From germline, CDR1 is LGHDT and CDR2 YNNKEL (reference sequence). The CDR3 is CASSQGWGSYEQYV. Written as DNA, the CDR3 is TGTGCCAGCAGCCAAGGGTGGGGCTCCTACGAGCAGTACGTC.

CDR3 loop: CASSKQGSEQYF. In DNA, the CDR3 is TGTGCCAGCAGTAAACAGGGTAGCGAGCAGTACTTC. This rearrangement joins TRBV6-5 to TRBJ2-7, with a possible D match to TRBD1 (6 bases). Germline values: CDR1 MNHEY, CDR2 SVGAGI. The ends were cut back, 5 bases at V and 6 bases at J, with 11 bases in the middle. The CDR3 loop spans 12 amino acids.

For this clone: The CDR3 does not close with the conserved phenylalanine or tryptophan, likely indicating a read error. The limits of the CDR3 on the DNA are not certain, so only TCRdb's listed CDR3 is given. The rearrangement links TRBV7-9 to TRBJ1-1. From germline, CDR1 is SEHNR and CDR2 FQNEAQ (reference sequence). Inclusive of both ends, the CDR3 amounts to 12 amino acids. Here the CDR3 reads CASSYNQGRREL.